This T cell receptor (beta chain) appears in the sequencing data of a study of T cells in Graves' hyperthyroidism and ophthalmopathy (dated by TCRdb to the late 2010s). Notes on the research overall: Peripheral blood samples were taken at the time of initial diagnosis, prior to any treatment. The roughly 100 discovery patients were randomly split 7:3 into training and test sets. After sampling, hyperthyroidism patients received methimazole starting at 30 mg daily, and ophthalmopathy patients received high-dose intravenous methylprednisolone. Thyroid tissue and blood T-cell repertoires from roughly 6 Graves' hyperthyroidism patients were also compared in the study. Whether ophthalmopathy could be predicted prospectively was tested in an independent validation cohort made up of about 18 hyperthyroidism patients plus 17 patients who later progressed to ophthalmopathy. A discovery cohort of roughly 100 patients, 43 with Graves' ophthalmopathy and about 58 with stable Graves' hyperthyroidism, was used to find distinguishing TCR V-J signatures. According to the paper, TCR Vbeta CDR3 sequencing was carried out on over 130 peripheral blood samples, which came from more than 40 ophthalmopathy, around 75 hyperthyroidism and some 17 progressor patients. Broader findings and caveats from the paper: Ophthalmopathy was separated from stable hyperthyroidism by a 13 V-J signature model, with around 88% sensitivity and roughly 81% specificity obtained in cross-validation and 80%/75% obtained in testing. Most expanded thyroid clonotypes (frequency above 0.001) were also found in blood, which suggests that blood repertoires may mirror thyroid immune responses. No statistical method was used to set the sample size in advance, and investigators knew the group allocation. During validation, the model predicted progression to ophthalmopathy a median of approximately 6.5 months ahead of onset, with more than 55% sensitivity and about 72% specificity.

This clonotype came up many times. Its antigen is not yet known. There are no base qualities to consult, and no much larger clone falls within one base. The TCR beta CDR3 regions were amplified from the RNA transcripts. The TCR CDR3 was subjected to a first round of RT-PCR using the HTBI primer set and the Qiagen OneStep RT-PCR kit. A second multiplex PCR round built the libraries, followed by size selection and purification. Sequencing of the libraries was done on an Illumina HiSeq2000 using paired-end 100 bp reads. On the authors' methods: SOAPnuke was used to process the raw data, with reads discarded if the reads contained adapters or uncalled bases, had a mean Phred below 15, or lacked an exact constant-primer or identifier match. High-quality paired reads were merged with COPE v1.2.5, and unique nucleotide sequences were defined as clonotypes. Clonotypes were aligned to IMGT TRBV, TRBD and TRBJ reference segments using MiTCR v1.1. Analysis was restricted to V-J combinations with a frequency above 0.0001, which covered about 99% of repertoires. A TCS score was defined as the ratio of F50 (clonal expansion) to E x V (chaos), with BLOSUM62-based TCRdist applied between CDR3 peptides within each V-J. Welch's t-statistics and random forest reduced several hundred V-J features to 10 to 15, which were used in a naive Bayes classifier (R e1071). TCRdb reworked the public reads: Q25 trimming with fastp, MiXCR clone assembly, productive beta chains retained. Records with the same CDR3 protein are collapsed into one entry carrying the most frequent genes and DNA. The V and J calls, along with clone size, are taken from TCRdb and not from the paper's own processing. Within this sample are around 500,000 distinct CDR3 sequences, with about 14% of them counted one time only. The top ten clones comprise approximately 15% of the sample.

Germline trimming: 5 bases from V, 5 bases from J; junction bases outside gene matches: 11. CDR1 and CDR2 are read off the germline V gene as MNHNS and SASEGT. The CDR3 starts with the cysteine, ends with the phenylalanine, and has 15 residues. Only the CDR3 portion is preserved as DNA: 45 bases, with reading frame beginning at the first base. Stable Graves' hyperthyroidism was defined as the absence of progression to ophthalmopathy over 18 months of follow-up. Hyperthyroidism patients were newly diagnosed, had a disease duration of under 2 months, and were aged 18 to 65 years. The study excluded patients with uncontrolled infections, other autoimmune diseases, pregnancy or lactation. Clinical symptoms, serum thyroxine and TRAb, thyroid ultrasound, and orbital computed tomography formed the basis for the diagnoses. PBMCs were isolated from more than 9 ml of fresh peripheral blood by Ficoll-Paque density gradient centrifugation. Total RNA was extracted with Trizol reagent, and quality was checked on an Agilent 2100 Bioanalyzer.

The origin of this receptor is a woman between 35 and 50 years old with Graves' hyperthyroidism. Recombination linked TRBV6-1 to TRBJ1-1, and TRBD1 aligns with 7 junction nucleotides. The source material was blood. The DNA reads TGTGCCAGCAGTTACGCAGGGGGAGGTGGGACTGAAGCTTTCTTT. It specifies CASSYAGGGGTEAFF.